Listed here are 4 T cell receptor beta chains from one sample, sequenced in a study of CD8+CD57+ T cells in acquired aplastic anemia. Patients who underwent sequencing had shown CD8+CD57+ cell expansion by flow cytometry. The template for TCR beta VDJ and CDR3 sequence profiling was genomic DNA. In TCRdb, the reads were re-called with MiXCR into one record per CDR3 protein. The sample lists 450,000 to 550,000 distinct CDR3 sequences, 25% to 40% occurring once. Material: sorted CD4+, CD8+, or CD8+CD57+ T cells (not recorded which) from PBMCs. Source of these receptors: a human donor with aplastic anemia.

The chain employs TRBV15 and TRBJ2-3; perhaps TRBD1 as D (6 bases). V lost 3 bases and J lost 9, with 10 bases in between. CDR1 LNHNV and CDR2 YYDKDF come from the germline V gene (reference sequence). The CDR3 consists of 12 residues. The CDR3 loop is CATSRETGTQYF. The CDR3 DNA reads as TGTGCCACCAGCAGGGAAACAGGGACGCAGTATTTT.

The chain combines TRBV29-1 with TRBJ1-2; D gene ambiguous. The CDR3 runs to 11 residues. Germline V gene lookup returns CDR1 SQVTM and CDR2 ANQGSEA. Trimming took off 2 bases at V and 3 bases at J, with 4 bases between the two ends. CDR3 protein: CSVEQYYGYTF. In nucleotides, the CDR3 is TGCAGCGTTGAACAGTACTATGGCTACACCTTC.

This clonotype was counted at least ten times. V is TRBV10-1 and J is TRBJ2-7, with 9 bases identical to TRBD1. Looked up from germline, CDR1 is WNHNN and CDR2 is SYGVQD (reference sequence). Losses at the gene ends were 10 bases for V and 6 bases for J; bases not matched to a gene: 19. This CDR3 contains 16 residues. In DNA, the CDR3 is TGCGCCACCTCAGAACCGACCGGGACAGGGCTCGGCGAGCAGTACTTC. Its protein product is CATSEPTGTGLGEQYF.

About this clonotype itself: Given a much more abundant clone one base away, this may be a read error. The chain joins TRBV9 to TRBJ2-7; 7 bases line up with TRBD2. V dropped 0 bases and J dropped 9; count of bases not matched to a gene: 12. Germline CDR1 and CDR2: SGDLS and YYNGEE. CDR3 size: 15 residues. CDR3 in DNA: TGTGCCAGCAGCGTAGCGGTCAGCGGGGAGGACGGGCAGTACTTC. Its protein product is CASSVAVSGEDGQYF.